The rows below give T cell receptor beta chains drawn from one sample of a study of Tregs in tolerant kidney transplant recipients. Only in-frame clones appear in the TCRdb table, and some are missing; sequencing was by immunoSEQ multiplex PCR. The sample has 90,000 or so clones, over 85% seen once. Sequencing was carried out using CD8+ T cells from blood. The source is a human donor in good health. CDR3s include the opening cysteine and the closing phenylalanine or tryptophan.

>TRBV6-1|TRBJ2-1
CASSEARVAADYNEQFF
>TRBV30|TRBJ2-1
CAWEPASSYNEQFF
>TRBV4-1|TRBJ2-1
CASSQVFSGGASSYNEQFF
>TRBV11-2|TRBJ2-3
CASSLRASATDTQYF
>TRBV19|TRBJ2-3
CASNGRGTSDTQYF
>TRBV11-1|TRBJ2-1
CASTPPGLAVNEQFF
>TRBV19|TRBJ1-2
CASSIAGTGGPGDYGYTF
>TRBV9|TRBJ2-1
CASSVARQGSYNEQFF
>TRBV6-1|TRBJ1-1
CASSEQPLNTEAFF
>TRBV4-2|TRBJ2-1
CASSQEAGTYNEQFF
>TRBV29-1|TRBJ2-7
CSVEQGRSYEQYF
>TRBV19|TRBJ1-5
CASSIGGRGRKPQHF
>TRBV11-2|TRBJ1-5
CASSFHSRDRVWQPQHF
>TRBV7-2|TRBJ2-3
CASSLGLAGGLVGDTQYF
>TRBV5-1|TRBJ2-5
CASSGLAGGPGETQYF
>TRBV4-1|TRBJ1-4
CASSPGLGREKLFF
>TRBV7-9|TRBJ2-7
CASSLAVSQYYEQYF
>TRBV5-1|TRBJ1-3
CASSLGVSSGNTIYF
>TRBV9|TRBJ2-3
CASSVAGVIDTQYF
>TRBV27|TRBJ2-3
CASSLSLAGGSQYF
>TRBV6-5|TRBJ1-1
CASSYLGSATEAFF
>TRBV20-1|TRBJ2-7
CSAIPALEQYF
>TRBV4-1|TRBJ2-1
CASSQDLAFSEQFF
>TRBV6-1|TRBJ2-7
CASSGLGTASYEQYF
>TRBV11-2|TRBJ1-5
CASSLGAYSNQPQHF
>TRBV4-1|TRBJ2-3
CASSQVYSDTDTQYF
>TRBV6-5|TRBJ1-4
CASSYTPRREKLFF
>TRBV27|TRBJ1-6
CASRGGDRGNSPLHF
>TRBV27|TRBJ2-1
CASSLPMREGGRHNEQFF
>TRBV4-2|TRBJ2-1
CASSQAPGPSEFF
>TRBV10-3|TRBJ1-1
CAISETGSGLNEAFF
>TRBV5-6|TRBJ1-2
CASSSQTGGKYYGYTF
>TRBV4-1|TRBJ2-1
CASSHIAAREQFF
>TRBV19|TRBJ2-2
CASSVTGTGNTGELFF